The 23 T cell receptor beta chains below come from one sample, sequenced in a study of blood T cell repertoires in COVID-19. TCRdb's copy holds only in-frame clones and misses some; the assay was immunoSEQ multiplex PCR. The sample holds 220,000 or so clones, roughly nine tenths seen once. The source material was PBMCs or T cells enriched from blood (not recorded which). The receptor source for this set is a woman between 18 and 29 years old in a cohort exposed to, infected with or recovered from COVID-19 (not recorded which).

This rearrangement joins TRBV6-5 to TRBJ2-3; unclear D gene. The CDR3 extends over 9 amino acids. V dropped 10 bases and J dropped 6 bases, with 5 bases sitting between them. Germline V CDR1 and CDR2: MNHEY, SVGAGI. Here the CDR3 DNA reads TGTGCCACCTACGATACGCAGTATTTT. Translated, it gives CATYDTQYF.

V gene TRBV11-2 combines with J gene TRBJ2-5, with TRBD1 matching 8 bases. The CDR3 is 14 amino acids. V was pared by 4 bases and J by 5 bases, with 6 bases of the junction left unmatched. Per the germline V gene, CDR1 is SGHAT and CDR2 is FQNNGV. CDR3 sequence: CASSSQGAVETQYF. As DNA, the CDR3 is TGTGCCAGCAGCTCGCAGGGGGCTGTCGAGACCCAGTACTTC.

The rearrangement uses TRBV7-9 and TRBJ1-1, with D unresolved. Germline V gene data show CDR1 as SEHNR and CDR2 as FQNEAQ (reference sequence). The CDR3 has 13 residues. Deletions cut 5 bases from V and 2 bases from J, with 9 bases between. CDR3: CASSPLGNTEAFF. CDR3 coding DNA: TGTGCCAGCAGCCCTCTTGGCAACACTGAAGCTTTCTTT.

The rearrangement links TRBV25-1 to TRBJ1-2; 11 bases agree with TRBD1. The CDR3 length is 13 residues. V was clipped by 6 bases and J by 8 bases; unmatched bases: 5. Germline V lookup: CDR1 MGHDK, CDR2 SYGVNS. In DNA, the CDR3 is TGTGCCAGCAGCGGGACAGGGGGTCGAGGCTACACCTTC. Translation gives CASSGTGGRGYTF.

The genes are TRBV19 and TRBJ1-5, with 11 bases aligning to TRBD1. The CDR3 runs 13 residues. The germline CDR1 and CDR2 sequences are LNHDA and SQIVND (reference sequence). Unmatched junction bases numbered 2, after V lost 6 bases and J lost 7 bases. The CDR3 DNA sequence: TGTGCCAGTAGCGGGACAGGGGGGCAGCCCCAGCATTTT. This sequence encodes CASSGTGGQPQHF.

This chain joins TRBV6-4 and TRBJ2-2, with D maybe TRBD1 (5 bases). Germline V gene lookup returns CDR1 MRHNA and CDR2 SNTAGT. V was shortened by 8 bases and J by 3 bases, with 13 bases between the two germline ends. The CDR3 has 14 residues. CDR3 residues: CASGAEADTGELFF. In DNA form, the CDR3 reads TGTGCCAGCGGGGCAGAGGCAGACACCGGGGAGCTGTTTTTT.

Turning to this clone: Different DNA sequences within this sample yield the same CDR3. The V and J genes are TRBV7-9 and TRBJ1-5, with a tentative D call TRBD1 (6 bases). The CDR3 loop spans 13 amino acids. Germline V CDR1 and CDR2: SEHNR, FQNEAQ (reference sequence). Trimming left V 5 bases short and J 5 bases short, with 10 bases between. CDR3 nucleotide sequence: TGTGCCAGCAGCCTAGGGGGGGATCAGCCCCAGCATTTT. It encodes CASSLGGDQPQHF.

This clone was counted once. The chain links TRBV19 to TRBJ1-2, with D hard to call. The CDR3 runs to 14 residues. Germline V gene data show CDR1 as LNHDA and CDR2 as SQIVND (reference sequence). Trimming took 2 bases from V and 4 from J, leaving 11 bases between them. The CDR3 loop reads CASSILEGGYGYTF. In DNA form, the CDR3 reads TGTGCCAGTAGTATACTCGAGGGAGGCTATGGCTACACCTTC. The full variable domain, completed using reference TRBV19 and TRBJ1-2, is DGGITQSPKYLFRKEGQNVTLSCEQNLNHDAMYWYRQDPGQGLRLIYYSQIVNDFQKGDIAEGYSVSREKKESFPLTVTSAQKNPTAFYLCASSILEGGYGYTFGSGTRLTVV.

The chain carries TRBV28 and TRBJ1-4; possibly TRBD1 for D (5 bases). The germline CDR1 and CDR2 sequences are MDHEN and SYDVKM. Trimming left V 2 bases short and J 6 bases short, with 13 bases between. CDR3 length: 15 residues. This chain's CDR3 is CASSLMGEEDEKLFF. The CDR3 DNA reads as TGTGCCAGCAGTTTAATGGGGGAGGAGGATGAAAAACTGTTTTTT.

This clone occurred once. The chain has TRBV3-1 (or the pseudogene TRBV3-2) and TRBJ2-2; maybe TRBD2 (6 bases). The CDR3 loop spans 16 amino acids. Trimming took off 3 bases at V and 2 bases at J, with 13 bases between the two ends. CDR1 and CDR2 from the germline V gene are LGHDT and YNNKEL (reference sequence). The CDR3 is CASSHRGGSNTGELFF. CDR3 in DNA: TGTGCCAGCAGCCATAGGGGAGGATCAAACACCGGGGAGCTGTTTTTT.

The V call is TRBV24-1, the J call TRBJ2-2, with TRBD2 matching over 10 bases. The junction had 4 bases not matched to a gene; V was cut back by 6 bases and J by 7 bases. This CDR3 contains 14 residues. Per germline, CDR1 KGHDR and CDR2 SFDVKD. The CDR3 reads CATSTSGNYGELFF. The DNA of the CDR3 is TGTGCCACCAGTACTAGCGGGAATTACGGGGAGCTGTTTTTT.

The rearrangement links TRBV9 to TRBJ2-3; no clear D. This CDR3 is 13 amino acids long. Germline V CDR1 and CDR2: SGDLS, YYNGEE. V lost 0 bases, J lost 5 bases, and 7 bases lay in between. For the CDR3, the DNA is TGTGCCAGCAGCGTAGTTCCCGGAGATACGCAGTATTTT. It specifies CASSVVPGDTQYF.

The chain uses TRBV5-1 and TRBJ2-3; TRBD1 matches 7 bases. CDR1 SGHRS and CDR2 YFSETQ come from the germline V gene. The CDR3 extends over 16 amino acids. V shed 4 bases and J 0 bases; nucleotides not matched to a gene: 8. This CDR3 reads CASSPEPGQSTDTQYF. Here the CDR3 DNA reads TGCGCCAGCAGCCCTGAACCGGGACAGAGCACAGATACGCAGTATTTT.

V is TRBV5-8 and J is TRBJ1-3, with 7 nucleotides matching TRBD1. The CDR3 is 15 residues long. Looked up from germline, CDR1 is SGHTS and CDR2 is YDEGEE. V shed 4 bases, J shed 0 bases, and the junction held 4 bases outside the gene matches. CDR3 protein: CASSHRQGSGNTIYF. The CDR3 region has the DNA TGTGCCAGCAGCCACCGACAGGGCTCTGGAAACACCATATATTTT. Full variable domain (outside the CDR3, taken from reference TRBV5-8 and TRBJ1-3): EAGVTQSPTHLIKTRGQQATLRCSPISGHTSVYWYQQALGLGLQFLLWYDEGEERNRGNFPPRFSGRQFPNYSSELNVNALELEDSALYLCASSHRQGSGNTIYFGEGSWLTVV.

The V and J genes are TRBV19 and TRBJ1-2, with no clear D. Germline V lookup: CDR1 LNHDA, CDR2 SQIVND (reference sequence). This CDR3 region has 13 residues. V lost 7 bases to trimming and J lost 7 bases, with 16 bases between them. The CDR3 here is CASTDGLRSGYTF. CDR3 nucleotides: TGTGCCAGTACCGATGGACTGCGGAGTGGCTACACCTTC.

The chain combines TRBV19 with TRBJ1-1; no clear D gene. This CDR3 is 16 amino acids long. Deletions cut 3 bases from V and 3 bases from J, with 17 bases between. The germline V gene encodes CDR1 LNHDA and CDR2 SQIVND (reference sequence). CDR3 nucleotides: TGTGCCAGTAGTATCCCCCCGGCGGGAAGCCACACTGAAGCTTTCTTT. It encodes CASSIPPAGSHTEAFF.

This clone was observed a few times. This chain joins TRBV18 and TRBJ2-3; D possibly corresponds to TRBD2 (6 bases). Trimming stripped 6 bases from V and 5 bases from J, with 9 bases between. The CDR3 covers 12 residues. Germline values: CDR1 KGHSH, CDR2 LQKENI. Here the CDR3 reads CASSGGIDTQYF. For the CDR3, the DNA is TGTGCCAGCTCGGGCGGGATAGATACGCAGTATTTT.

The chain uses TRBV7-2 and TRBJ2-3; D is uncertain. From germline, CDR1 is SGHTA and CDR2 FQGNSA. This CDR3 region has 14 residues. Deletions cut 0 bases from V and 0 bases from J, with 4 bases between. CDR3 sequence: CASSLAHSTDTQYF. CDR3 in DNA: TGTGCCAGCAGCTTAGCCCATAGCACAGATACGCAGTATTTT. The full variable domain, in which reference TRBV7-2 and TRBJ2-3 provide the parts outside the CDR3, is GAGVSQSPSNKVTEKGKDVELRCDPISGHTALYWYRQSLGQGLEFLIYFQGNSAPDKSGLPSDRFSAERTGGSVSTLTIQRTQQEDSAVYLCASSLAHSTDTQYFGPGTRLTVL.

The chain is built from TRBV5-1 and TRBJ1-1; D ambiguous. The CDR3 is 13 residues long. CDR1 and CDR2 (germline): SGHRS, YFSETQ. The ends were cut back, 2 bases at V and 5 bases at J, with 10 bases in the middle. CDR3 loop: CASSLLSGTEAFF. Here the CDR3 DNA reads TGCGCCAGCAGCTTATTGTCGGGAACTGAAGCTTTCTTT. Filled out from reference TRBV5-1 and TRBJ1-1, the complete variable domain reads KAGVTQTPRYLIKTRGQQVTLSCSPISGHRSVSWYQQTPGQGLQFLFEYFSETQRNKGNFPGRFSGRQFSNSRSEMNVSTLELGDSALYLCASSLLSGTEAFFGQGTRLTVV.

The chain employs TRBV3-1 (or the pseudogene TRBV3-2) and TRBJ2-5, with unresolved D. CDR3 length equals 11 residues. CDR1 and CDR2 (germline): LGHDT, YNNKEL (reference sequence). Trimming took 8 bases from V and 5 from J, leaving 9 bases between them. The CDR3 DNA sequence: TGTGCCAGCTCACAACGCGAGACCCAGTACTTC. The encoded protein is CASSQRETQYF.

The CDR3 coding sequence is TGTGCCAGCAGCGTCCGGGATCCTAATGAAAAACTGTTTTTT. The encoded protein is CASSVRDPNEKLFF. The chain couples TRBV13 to TRBJ1-4; D is uncertain. V was clipped by 5 bases and J by 3 bases, with 10 bases between them. Germline assignment: CDR1 PRHDT and CDR2 FYEKMQ (reference sequence). This CDR3 spans 14 amino acids. The entire variable domain, with the rest obtained from reference TRBV13 and TRBJ1-4, is as follows: AAGVIQSPRHLIKEKRETATLKCYPIPRHDTVYWYQQGPGQDPQFLISFYEKMQSDKGSIPDRFSAQQFSDYHSELNMSSLELGDSALYFCASSVRDPNEKLFFGSGTQLSVL.

The chain is built from TRBV30 and TRBJ1-2, with D uncertain. This CDR3 comprises 11 residues. The V gene lost 7 bases and the J gene lost 10 bases, with 16 bases spanning the gap. Germline V CDR1 and CDR2: GTSNPN, SVGIG (reference sequence). CDR3 DNA sequence: TGTGCCTTCCTTCAGGTGGCATCCTACACCTTC. Protein sequence: CAFLQVASYTF.

The chain uses TRBV29-1 and TRBJ1-1; 8 nucleotides agree with TRBD1. After removal of 3 bases from V and 7 bases from J, the junction contained 16 bases not matched to a gene. CDR1 and CDR2 from the germline V gene are SQVTM and ANQGSEA. CDR3 size: 16 residues. CDR3 amino acids: CSVEGIRGLSTDEAFF. CDR3 nucleotides: TGCAGCGTTGAGGGAATCAGGGGGCTGAGTACCGATGAAGCTTTCTTT.